Below are 28 T cell receptor beta chains sequenced from a single sample in a study of T cell responses to AZD1222 COVID-19 vaccine. Using immunoSEQ multiplex PCR, the repertoire was profiled, and TCRdb retains in-frame clones only, with some absent. The table lists some 130,000 clones, about nine tenths of them singletons, with 1.3% to 1.5% in the top ten. The sequencing used peripheral blood, collected on day 0 of AZD1222 vaccination. The receptors stem from an adult in good health.

The chain links TRBV6-5 to TRBJ2-7; TRBD1 matches 8 bases. The germline gives CDR1 MNHEY, CDR2 SVGAGI. The V gene end was trimmed by 7 bases and the J gene end by 2 bases; junction bases not matched to a gene: 4. The CDR3 has 13 amino acids. The chain's CDR3 is CASKDRAAYEQYF. The DNA of the CDR3 is TGTGCCAGCAAGGACAGGGCTGCCTACGAGCAGTACTTC.

The chain couples TRBV19 to TRBJ1-5, with D uncertain. The CDR3 runs 16 residues. Deletions cut 7 bases from V and 2 bases from J, with 18 bases between. In germline, CDR1 is LNHDA, CDR2 SQIVND (reference sequence). Here the CDR3 reads CASTLYTPDGNQPQHF. As DNA, the CDR3 is TGTGCCAGTACCCTATATACCCCGGACGGCAATCAGCCCCAGCATTTT.

The chain joins TRBV18 to TRBJ2-3; no reliable D call. V lost 0 bases and J lost 0, with 4 bases in between. CDR3 length: 14 residues. Germline-derived CDR1 and CDR2 are KGHSH and LQKENI. The CDR3 DNA reads as TGTGCCAGCTCACCACCGGGGAGCACAGATACGCAGTATTTT. Protein: CASSPPGSTDTQYF.

The chain uses TRBV27 and TRBJ1-1, with D perhaps matching TRBD1 (5 bases). The germline V gene encodes CDR1 MNHEY and CDR2 SMNVEV (reference sequence). V was trimmed by 3 bases and J by 0 bases, leaving 8 bases between them. The CDR3 runs to 14 residues. CDR3 protein: CASSFGAVNTEAFF. In DNA, the CDR3 is TGTGCCAGCAGTTTCGGGGCCGTGAACACTGAAGCTTTCTTT.

The gene calls are TRBV3-1 (or the pseudogene TRBV3-2) and TRBJ1-4, with D perhaps matching TRBD1 (6 bases). The ends were cut back, 8 bases at V and 8 bases at J, with 12 bases in the middle. The CDR3 loop spans 12 amino acids. CDR1 LGHDT and CDR2 YNNKEL come from the germline V gene (reference sequence). CDR3 sequence (DNA): TGTGCCAGCGAGGGGGTAGGGGAAAAACTGTTTTTT. It translates to CASEGVGEKLFF.

This clone was recorded only once. The V call is TRBV4-2, the J call TRBJ2-3; D is ambiguous. CDR1 LGHNA and CDR2 YNFKEQ come from the germline V gene. V lost 3 bases and J 4 bases, leaving 5 bases between the germline ends. The CDR3 runs 12 residues. The CDR3 DNA sequence: TGTGCCAGCAGCCAGGGATCAGATACGCAGTATTTT. Its translation: CASSQGSDTQYF.

This clone turned up a few times. V gene TRBV4-3 combines with J gene TRBJ1-2; TRBD1 agrees at 7 bases. V lost 2 bases to trimming and J lost 2 bases; unmatched junction nucleotides: 5. There are 15 residues in the CDR3. CDR1 LGHNA and CDR2 YSLEER come from the germline V gene. CDR3 residues: CASSQSVTGNYGYTF. For the CDR3, the DNA is TGCGCCAGCAGCCAAAGTGTGACAGGGAACTATGGCTACACCTTC.

The chain has TRBV24-1 and TRBJ1-2; D gene ambiguous. CDR1 and CDR2 (germline): KGHDR, SFDVKD. The V end lost 4 bases, the J end lost 1 base, and 6 bases lay between the germline ends. The CDR3 totals 13 residues. The CDR3 reads CATSEGSNYGYTF. CDR3 DNA sequence: TGTGCCACCAGTGAAGGCAGTAACTATGGCTACACCTTC.

This chain joins TRBV9 and TRBJ2-3, with D unclear. Trimming stripped 4 bases from V and 7 bases from J, with 16 bases between. The CDR3 has 14 residues. Germline V gene lookup returns CDR1 SGDLS and CDR2 YYNGEE. As DNA, the CDR3 is TGTGCCAGCAGCCAACAGCTACTCCCAAATACGCAGTATTTT. It translates to CASSQQLLPNTQYF.

The genes are TRBV18 and TRBJ2-2; D might be TRBD1 or TRBD2, each matching 7 bases. The CDR3 contains 16 residues. The germline V and J ends were trimmed by 0 bases and 6 bases, with 14 bases remaining between them. The germline V gene has CDR1 KGHSH and CDR2 LQKENI. The CDR3 reads CASSPPASGQAGELFF. The CDR3 DNA follows: TGTGCCAGCTCACCACCTGCTAGCGGACAGGCCGGGGAGCTGTTTTTT.

The chain couples TRBV28 to TRBJ1-2; 9 bases agree with TRBD1. V lost 3 bases to trimming and J lost 8 bases; unmatched junction nucleotides: 16. The CDR3 spans 17 residues. The germline V gene encodes CDR1 MDHEN and CDR2 SYDVKM. CDR3 in amino acids: CASSFWVEGQGRGGYTF. In DNA, the CDR3 is TGTGCCAGCAGTTTTTGGGTCGAGGGACAGGGACGGGGGGGCTACACCTTC.

This rearrangement joins TRBV5-1 to TRBJ2-1; perhaps D is TRBD1 or TRBD2 (6 bases each). CDR1 is SGHRS, CDR2 YFSETQ, per germline. This CDR3 spans 14 amino acids. V was pared by 4 bases and J by 5 bases, with 13 bases between. CDR3 sequence (DNA): TGCGCCAGCAGCGTGAGGGGGGCCGACAATGAGCAGTTCTTC. This codes for CASSVRGADNEQFF.

The chain employs TRBV28 and TRBJ1-2; D gene unclear. The CDR3 covers 13 residues. Germline CDR1 reads MDHEN; CDR2 reads SYDVKM. V was pared by 3 bases and J by 2 bases, with 7 bases between. The CDR3 here is CASSLRRNYGYTF. CDR3 sequence (DNA): TGTGCCAGCAGTTTGCGTCGGAACTATGGCTACACCTTC.

On this clone: The junction differs from germline at one of its ends, possibly a read error. CDR3 DNA: TGTGCCAGCAGTTTATGGCCTACTGGAGCTTTCTTT. It encodes CASSLWPTGAFF. V and J are TRBV28 and TRBJ1-1; D uncertain. Germline CDR1 MDHEN, CDR2 SYDVKM. The CDR3 runs to 12 residues. The whole variable domain, filled in from reference TRBV28 and TRBJ1-1, reads DVKVTQSSRYLVKRTGEKVFLECVQDMDHENMFWYRQDPGLGLRLIYFSYDVKMKEKGDIPEGYSVSREKKERFSLILESASTNQTSMYLCASSLWPTGAFFGQGTRLTVV.

This chain joins TRBV30 and TRBJ1-3, with D unresolved. The CDR3 is 16 residues long. V was pared by 1 base and J by 1 base, with 14 bases between. The germline V gene encodes CDR1 GTSNPN and CDR2 SVGIG (reference sequence). The CDR3 sequence: CAWSGLDAGSGNTIYF. CDR3 sequence (DNA): TGTGCCTGGAGTGGACTTGATGCTGGATCTGGAAACACCATATATTTT.

The V and J genes are TRBV28 and TRBJ1-5; D perhaps matches TRBD1 (5 bases). CDR3 length: 18 residues. Deletions cut 5 bases from V and 1 base from J, with 21 bases between. Germline CDR1 and CDR2: MDHEN and SYDVKM. This chain's CDR3 is CASSLSFGRGRSNQPQHF. CDR3 bases: TGTGCCAGCAGTCTAAGCTTCGGGCGGGGCAGAAGCAATCAGCCCCAGCATTTT.

The chain joins TRBV10-3 to TRBJ1-3, with D unresolved. This CDR3 region has 14 residues. Trimming removed 7 bases at V and 0 bases at J, with 10 bases between. Germline CDR1 ENHRY, CDR2 SYGVKD. The CDR3, as DNA: TGTGCCATCACCCTAGACATCTCTGGAAACACCATATATTTT. It is translated as CAITLDISGNTIYF.

This clone was detected only once. This chain joins TRBV3-1 (or the pseudogene TRBV3-2) and TRBJ2-1; maybe TRBD2 (6 bases). The CDR3 length is 13 residues. Trimming stripped 5 bases from V and 5 bases from J, with 10 bases between. Germline V gene sequence: CDR1 LGHDT, CDR2 YNNKEL (reference sequence). This CDR3 is CASSRDSNNEQFF. The CDR3, as DNA: TGTGCCAGCAGCAGGGACTCGAACAATGAGCAGTTCTTC.

This clone was found once. For the CDR3, the DNA is TGTGCCAGCAGTTACTCGGACGGGGGGACCTACGAGCAGTACTTC. It yields the protein CASSYSDGGTYEQYF. The chain employs TRBV6-2 or TRBV6-3 and TRBJ2-7, with 7 nucleotides matching TRBD2. Germline CDR1 MNHEY, CDR2 SVGEGT. This CDR3 has 15 amino acids. After removal of 0 bases from V and 2 bases from J, the junction contained 4 bases not matched to a gene.

The CDR3 coding sequence is TGTGCCTGGAGTACCAGGGGATATAGCAATCAGCCCCAGCATTTT. Translated: CAWSTRGYSNQPQHF. This rearrangement joins TRBV30 to TRBJ1-5; D is perhaps TRBD1 (6 bases). Germline V gives CDR1 GTSNPN, CDR2 SVGIG (reference sequence). V was pared by 2 bases and J by 0 bases, with 11 bases between. This CDR3 comprises 15 residues.

The chain couples TRBV6-4 to TRBJ2-5, with 8 bases aligning to TRBD2. After removal of 2 bases from V and 5 bases from J, the junction contained 16 bases not matched to a gene. The CDR3 length is 18 residues. Germline V lookup: CDR1 MRHNA, CDR2 SNTAGT. CDR3 loop: CASSDPPSGLATGETQYF. CDR3 coding DNA: TGTGCCAGCAGTGACCCGCCCAGTGGACTAGCCACTGGGGAGACCCAGTACTTC.

This clone occurred a few times. This sequence joins TRBV4-3 and TRBJ2-7, with a possible D match to TRBD1 (6 bases). Germline V gene lookup returns CDR1 LGHNA and CDR2 YSLEER. Trimming stripped 0 bases from V and 6 bases from J, with 15 bases between. The CDR3 runs 15 residues. In nucleotides, the CDR3 is TGCGCCAGCAGCCAAGATTTTTCCCAGGGGCGCGAGCAGTACTTC. This gives the protein CASSQDFSQGREQYF.

The chain carries TRBV5-5 and TRBJ2-3; TRBD2 agrees at 9 bases. This CDR3 spans 17 amino acids. V shed 5 bases and J 6 bases; nucleotides not matched to a gene: 16. Germline lookup yields CDR1 SGHKS and CDR2 YYEKEE (reference sequence). The CDR3 is CASSSGQTAGGSDTQYF. The CDR3 nucleotides read TGTGCCAGCAGTTCCGGGCAGACCGCGGGGGGGTCGGATACGCAGTATTTT. The full variable domain, completed using reference TRBV5-5 and TRBJ2-3, is DAGVTQSPTHLIKTRGQQVTLRCSPISGHKSVSWYQQVLGQGPQFIFQYYEKEERGRGNFPDRFSARQFPNYSSELNVNALLLGDSALYLCASSSGQTAGGSDTQYFGPGTRLTVL.

This chain connects TRBV19 to TRBJ2-3; D is ambiguous. The germline CDR1 and CDR2 sequences are LNHDA and SQIVND (reference sequence). V lost 2 bases and J lost 5, with 5 bases in between. The CDR3 covers 12 residues. The CDR3 nucleotides are TGTGCCAGTAGTATAAATAGAGATACGCAGTATTTT. Encoded protein: CASSINRDTQYF. Using reference TRBV19 and TRBJ2-3 for the parts outside the CDR3, the full variable domain is DGGITQSPKYLFRKEGQNVTLSCEQNLNHDAMYWYRQDPGQGLRLIYYSQIVNDFQKGDIAEGYSVSREKKESFPLTVTSAQKNPTAFYLCASSINRDTQYFGPGTRLTVL.

V usage is TRBV4-3 and J usage is TRBJ2-3; the D gene is possibly TRBD2 (5 bases). The CDR3 consists of 17 residues. Germline V gene sequence: CDR1 LGHNA, CDR2 YSLEER. Trimming removed 4 bases at V and 2 bases at J, with 19 bases between. The CDR3: CASSPGLRLASTDTQYF. DNA for the CDR3: TGCGCCAGCAGCCCCGGACTCCGCCTAGCCTCCACAGATACGCAGTATTTT.

This clone appeared a single time. The chain is built from TRBV4-3 and TRBJ1-4; possibly TRBD1 for D (5 bases). V dropped 0 bases and J dropped 10 bases, with 12 bases sitting between them. This CDR3 has 14 amino acids. From germline, CDR1 is LGHNA and CDR2 YSLEER. The CDR3 DNA is TGCGCCAGCAGCCAAGAAGGCAGGGCAGGAAAACTGTTTTTT. Its translation is CASSQEGRAGKLFF.

The chain has TRBV10-3 and TRBJ2-1; TRBD2 matches at 7 bases. The CDR3 has 15 amino acids. CDR1 and CDR2 (germline): ENHRY, SYGVKD. Trimming cost V 2 bases and J 3 bases; bases outside gene matches: 4. Here the CDR3 reads CAISERGGGYNEQFF. CDR3 nucleotide sequence: TGTGCCATCAGTGAGCGGGGCGGGGGCTACAATGAGCAGTTCTTC.

V and J are TRBV4-3 and TRBJ2-2; 10 bases match TRBD1. V lost 6 bases and J lost 5; bases outside the gene matches: 6. Per germline, CDR1 LGHNA and CDR2 YSLEER. This CDR3 has 15 residues. The chain's CDR3 is CASSTGTGVTGELFF. CDR3 sequence (DNA): TGCGCCAGCAGTACCGGGACAGGGGTGACCGGGGAGCTGTTTTTT.